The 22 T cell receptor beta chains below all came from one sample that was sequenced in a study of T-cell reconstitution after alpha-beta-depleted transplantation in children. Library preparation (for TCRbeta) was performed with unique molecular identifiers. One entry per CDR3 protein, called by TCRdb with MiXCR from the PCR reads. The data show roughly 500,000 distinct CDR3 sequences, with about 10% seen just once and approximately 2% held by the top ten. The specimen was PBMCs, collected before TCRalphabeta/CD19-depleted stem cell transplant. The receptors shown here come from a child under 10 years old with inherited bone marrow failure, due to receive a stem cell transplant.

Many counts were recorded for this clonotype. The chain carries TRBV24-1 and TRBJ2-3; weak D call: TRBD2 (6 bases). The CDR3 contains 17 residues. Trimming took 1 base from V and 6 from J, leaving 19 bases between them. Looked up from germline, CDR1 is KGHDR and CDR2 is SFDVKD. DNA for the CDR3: TGTGCCACCAGTGATTTTGTGTCGGGAGAGGAGCGGGATACGCAGTATTTT. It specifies CATSDFVSGEERDTQYF.

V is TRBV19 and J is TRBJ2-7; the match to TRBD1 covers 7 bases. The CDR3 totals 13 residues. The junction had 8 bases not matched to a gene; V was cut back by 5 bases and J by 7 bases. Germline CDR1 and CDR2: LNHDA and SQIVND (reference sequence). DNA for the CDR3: TGTGCCAGTAGTCCTACAGGGGTCTCGGAGCAGTACTTC. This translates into CASSPTGVSEQYF.

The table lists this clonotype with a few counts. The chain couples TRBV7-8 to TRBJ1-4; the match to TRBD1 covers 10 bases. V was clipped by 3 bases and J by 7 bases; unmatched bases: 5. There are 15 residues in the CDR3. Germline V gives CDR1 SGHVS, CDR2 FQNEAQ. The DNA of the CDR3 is TGTGCCAGCAGCTTTACCGGGACAGGGGTTGAAAAACTGTTTTTT. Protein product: CASSFTGTGVEKLFF.

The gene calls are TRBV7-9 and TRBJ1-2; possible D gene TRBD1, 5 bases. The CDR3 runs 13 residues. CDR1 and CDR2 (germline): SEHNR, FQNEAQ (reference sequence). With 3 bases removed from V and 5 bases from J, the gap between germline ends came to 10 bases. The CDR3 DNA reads TGTGCCAGCAGCTTCAGTCAGGGTTATGGCTACACCTTC. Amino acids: CASSFSQGYGYTF. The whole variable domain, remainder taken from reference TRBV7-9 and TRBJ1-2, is DTGVSQNPRHKITKRGQNVTFRCDPISEHNRLYWYRQTLGQGPEFLTYFQNEAQLEKSRLLSDRFSAERPKGSFSTLEIQRTEQGDSAMYLCASSFSQGYGYTFGSGTRLTVV.

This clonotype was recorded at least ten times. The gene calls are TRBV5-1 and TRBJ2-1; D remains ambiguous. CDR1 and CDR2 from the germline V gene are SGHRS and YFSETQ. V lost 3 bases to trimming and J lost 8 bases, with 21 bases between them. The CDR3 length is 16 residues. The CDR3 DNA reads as TGCGCCAGCAGCTACGTCCACGCCACCGGTGTCTATGAGCAGTTCTTC. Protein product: CASSYVHATGVYEQFF.

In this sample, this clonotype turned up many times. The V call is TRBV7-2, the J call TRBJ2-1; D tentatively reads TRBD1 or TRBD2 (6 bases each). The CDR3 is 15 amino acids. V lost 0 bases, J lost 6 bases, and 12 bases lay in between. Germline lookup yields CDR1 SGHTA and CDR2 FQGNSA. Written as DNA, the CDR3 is TGTGCCAGCAGCTTAGCTCCCAGGGGAGGCAATGAGCAGTTCTTC. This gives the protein CASSLAPRGGNEQFF.

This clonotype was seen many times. The CDR3 nucleotides are TGTGCCACCAGCGCAAACCCCGGGACAGAGAACACTGAAGCTTTCTTT. The encoded protein is CATSANPGTENTEAFF. The J gene is TRBJ1-1, the V gene TRBV24-1, with 7 bases identical to TRBD1. Germline V gives CDR1 KGHDR, CDR2 SFDVKD. The CDR3 has 16 residues. The junction had 11 bases not matched to a gene; V was cut back by 7 bases and J by 1 base.

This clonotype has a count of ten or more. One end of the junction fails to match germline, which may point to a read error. The CDR3 DNA reads as TGTGCCAGCAGCTTAGGCGGGGACTCCTACGAGCAGTACTTC. It yields the protein CASSLGGDSYEQYF. This chain connects TRBV12-3 or TRBV12-4 to TRBJ2-7, with D tentatively TRBD2 (6 bases). The CDR3 sequence is 14 residues long.

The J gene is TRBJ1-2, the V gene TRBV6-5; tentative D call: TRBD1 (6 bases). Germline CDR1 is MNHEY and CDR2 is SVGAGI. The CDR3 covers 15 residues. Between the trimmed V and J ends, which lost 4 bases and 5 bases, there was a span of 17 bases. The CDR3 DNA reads TGTGCCAGCAGTTCTAATGATTTCAGGGGTTATGGCTACACCTTC. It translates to CASSSNDFRGYGYTF.

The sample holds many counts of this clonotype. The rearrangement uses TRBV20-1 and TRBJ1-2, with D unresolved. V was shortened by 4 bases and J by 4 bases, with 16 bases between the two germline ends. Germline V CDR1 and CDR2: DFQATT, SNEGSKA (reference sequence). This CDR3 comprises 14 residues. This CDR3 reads CSATRWSALYGYTF. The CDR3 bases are TGCAGTGCTACCCGGTGGTCGGCCCTCTATGGCTACACCTTC.

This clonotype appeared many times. The CDR3 DNA reads as TGTGCCAGCAGCTCCGGACAGGGACGGACCCAGTACTTC. This translates into CASSSGQGRTQYF. The chain has TRBV7-9 and TRBJ2-5; 8 bases map to TRBD1. This CDR3 is built from 13 residues. Germline V gene data show CDR1 as SEHNR and CDR2 as FQNEAQ (reference sequence). V lost 4 bases to trimming and J lost 7 bases; unmatched junction nucleotides: 5.

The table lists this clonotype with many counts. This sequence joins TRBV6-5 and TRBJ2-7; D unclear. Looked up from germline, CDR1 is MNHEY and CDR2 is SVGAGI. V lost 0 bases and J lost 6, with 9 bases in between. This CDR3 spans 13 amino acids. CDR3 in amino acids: CASSYSGWVEQYF. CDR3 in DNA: TGTGCCAGCAGTTACTCGGGTTGGGTCGAGCAGTACTTC.

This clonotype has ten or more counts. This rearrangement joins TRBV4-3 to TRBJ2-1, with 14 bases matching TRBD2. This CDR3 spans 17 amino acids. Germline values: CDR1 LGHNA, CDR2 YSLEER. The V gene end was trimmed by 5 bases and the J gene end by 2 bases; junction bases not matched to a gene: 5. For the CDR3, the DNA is TGCGCCAGCAGCTACAGACTAGCGGGAGGGCCCTACAATGAGCAGTTCTTC. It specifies CASSYRLAGGPYNEQFF.

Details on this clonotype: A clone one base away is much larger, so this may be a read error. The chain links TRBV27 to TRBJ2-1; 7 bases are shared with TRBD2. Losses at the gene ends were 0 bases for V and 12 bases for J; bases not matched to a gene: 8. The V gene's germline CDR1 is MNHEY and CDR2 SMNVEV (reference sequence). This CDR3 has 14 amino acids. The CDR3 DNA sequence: TGTGCCAGCAGTTTATCGTCTAGCGGAGACGGGCAGTTCTTC. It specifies CASSLSSSGDGQFF.

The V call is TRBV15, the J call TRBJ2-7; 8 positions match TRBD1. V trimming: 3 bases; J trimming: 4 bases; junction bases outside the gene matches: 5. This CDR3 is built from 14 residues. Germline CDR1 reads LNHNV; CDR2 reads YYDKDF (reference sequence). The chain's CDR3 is CATSSRDRGYEQYF. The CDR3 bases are TGTGCCACCAGCAGCCGCGACAGGGGTTACGAGCAGTACTTC.

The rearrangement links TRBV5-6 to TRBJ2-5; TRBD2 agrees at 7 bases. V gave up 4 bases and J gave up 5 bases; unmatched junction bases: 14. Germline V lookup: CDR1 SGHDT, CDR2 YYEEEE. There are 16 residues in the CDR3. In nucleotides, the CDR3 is TGTGCCAGCAGCGACGGTTTCCTAGCGGACCTCGAGACCCAGTACTTC. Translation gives CASSDGFLADLETQYF.

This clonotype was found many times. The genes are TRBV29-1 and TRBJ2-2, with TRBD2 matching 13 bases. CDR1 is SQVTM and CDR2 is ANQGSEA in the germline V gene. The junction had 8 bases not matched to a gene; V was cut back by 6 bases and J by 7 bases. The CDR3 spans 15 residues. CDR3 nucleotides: TGCAGCGTCGGGACTAGCGGGACTAAAGGCGGGGAGCTGTTTTTT. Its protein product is CSVGTSGTKGGELFF.

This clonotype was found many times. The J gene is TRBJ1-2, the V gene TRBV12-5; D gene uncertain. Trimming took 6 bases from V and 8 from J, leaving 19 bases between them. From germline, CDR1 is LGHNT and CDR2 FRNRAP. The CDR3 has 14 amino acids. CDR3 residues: CASGPRERTRGYTF. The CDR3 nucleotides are TGTGCTAGTGGGCCGCGGGAGAGGACTCGGGGCTACACCTTC.

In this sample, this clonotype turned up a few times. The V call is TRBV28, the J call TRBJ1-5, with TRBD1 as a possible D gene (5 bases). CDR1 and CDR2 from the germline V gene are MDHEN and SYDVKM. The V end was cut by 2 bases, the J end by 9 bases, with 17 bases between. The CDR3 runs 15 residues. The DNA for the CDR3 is TGTGCCAGCAGTTTAGCCCAGGGCAGGGCGCTGCCCCAGCATTTT. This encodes CASSLAQGRALPQHF. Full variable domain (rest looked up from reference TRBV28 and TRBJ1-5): DVKVTQSSRYLVKRTGEKVFLECVQDMDHENMFWYRQDPGLGLRLIYFSYDVKMKEKGDIPEGYSVSREKKERFSLILESASTNQTSMYLCASSLAQGRALPQHFGDGTRLSIL.

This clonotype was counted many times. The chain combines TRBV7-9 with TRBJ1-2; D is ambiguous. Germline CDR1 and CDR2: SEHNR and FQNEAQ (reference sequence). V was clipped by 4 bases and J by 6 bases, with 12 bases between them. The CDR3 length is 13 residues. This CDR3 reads CASSSRPRDGYTF. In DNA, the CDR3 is TGTGCCAGCAGCTCCCGCCCCCGGGATGGCTACACCTTC. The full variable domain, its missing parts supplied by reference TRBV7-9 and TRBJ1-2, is DTGVSQNPRHKITKRGQNVTFRCDPISEHNRLYWYRQTLGQGPEFLTYFQNEAQLEKSRLLSDRFSAERPKGSFSTLEIQRTEQGDSAMYLCASSSRPRDGYTFGSGTRLTVV.

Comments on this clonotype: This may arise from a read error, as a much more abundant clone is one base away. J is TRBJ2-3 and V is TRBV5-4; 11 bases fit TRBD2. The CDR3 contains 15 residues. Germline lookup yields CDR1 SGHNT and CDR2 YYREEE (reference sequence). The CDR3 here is CTSSQLAGVADTQYF. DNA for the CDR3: TGTACCAGCAGCCAACTAGCGGGAGTGGCAGATACGCAGTATTTT.

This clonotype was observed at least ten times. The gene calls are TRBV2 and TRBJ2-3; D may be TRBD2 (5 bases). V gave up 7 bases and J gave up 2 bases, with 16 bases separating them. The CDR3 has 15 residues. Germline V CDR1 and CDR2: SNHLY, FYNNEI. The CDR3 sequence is CASIRAERATDTQYF. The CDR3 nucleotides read TGTGCCAGCATCCGCGCCGAGAGGGCCACAGATACGCAGTATTTT.